This T cell receptor (beta chain) stems from a study of post-analysis software for immune sequencing data. Notes on the study in general: There were five or six TRBV segments more frequent in patients than controls, and TRBV5-6, TRBV5-1 and TRBV20-1 were among them. Strong co-clustering by F measure linked samples that shared a preparation batch.

On this clonotype itself: Its antigen is not identified.

CDR3 length: 14 residues. V was trimmed by 6 bases and J by 0 bases, leaving 9 bases between them. Germline loops: CDR1 MNHEY, CDR2 SMNVEV (reference sequence). The TCR beta cDNA libraries carried unique molecular identifiers. Researchers reported roughly 510,000 cDNA molecules coming from about 0.98 to 11 million T cells. MiXCR, applied by TCRdb to the PCR reads, yields one record per CDR3 protein. The profile shows approximately 730,000 distinct CDR3 sequences, roughly 50% of them singletons. Material: blood. The sequence was obtained from a girl aged 5 to 17 with multiple sclerosis. This chain links TRBV27 with TRBJ2-1; D is undetermined. The CDR3 loop is CASSPYSSYNEQFF. DNA of the CDR3: TGTGCCAGCAGCCCCTACAGCTCCTACAATGAGCAGTTCTTC.